The clone carrying this T cell receptor beta chain was seen only a few times. Its target is not known. Unique molecular identifiers were incorporated when the TCRbeta library was constructed. TCRdb fed the PCR reads into MiXCR, producing one record per CDR3 protein. The table lists around 600,000 distinct CDR3 sequences, roughly 23% of them singletons. This record belongs to a study of T-cell reconstitution after alpha-beta-depleted transplantation in children. General study results and limits: Most T-cell counts and diversity one year after the transplant came from T cells that were newly produced. At around two months after transplant, the alpha-beta T cells were reportedly derived from several hundred expanded clones that came from non-depleted graft cells.

Looked up from germline, CDR1 is SEHNR and CDR2 is FQNEAQ (reference sequence). Deletions cut 4 bases from V and 3 bases from J, with 15 bases between. The CDR3 spans 15 residues. This sample comprised PBMCs, mostly from graft donor cells, obtained 360 days after TCRalphabeta/CD19-depleted stem cell transplant. V usage is TRBV7-9 and J usage is TRBJ1-2, with a tentative D call TRBD1 (5 bases). The clonotype originates from a boy under three years old who had a stem cell transplant for acute myeloid leukemia, so the T cells may come from the graft donor. The CDR3 bases are TGTGCCAGCAGCTCCCGGGGGGGGAACGACTATGGCTACACCTTC. Its translation is CASSSRGGNDYGYTF.